This entry features one T cell receptor (beta chain) sequence. Germline-derived CDR1 and CDR2 are MNHEY and SVGAGI. V was pared by 7 bases and J by 6 bases, with 5 bases of the junction left unmatched. This CDR3 spans 13 amino acids. This entry is derived from a study of OX40 agonist ivuxolimab in advanced cancers. Measured with immunoSEQ multiplex PCR; TCRdb has only the in-frame clones, and not every one. The sample holds 40,000 to 45,000 clones, under 90% seen once. This TCR derives from an adult with an advanced solid tumor such as melanoma, head and neck, liver or kidney cancer. The rearrangement joins TRBV6-5 to TRBJ1-4, with TRBD1 identical over 7 bases. Sequenced material: CD4+ or CD8+ T cells sorted from blood, taken in a trial of the OX40 agonist ivuxolimab. The CDR3 DNA reads as TGTGCCAGCACCAGGGGGACTCATGAAAAACTGTTTTTT. It yields the protein CASTRGTHEKLFF.